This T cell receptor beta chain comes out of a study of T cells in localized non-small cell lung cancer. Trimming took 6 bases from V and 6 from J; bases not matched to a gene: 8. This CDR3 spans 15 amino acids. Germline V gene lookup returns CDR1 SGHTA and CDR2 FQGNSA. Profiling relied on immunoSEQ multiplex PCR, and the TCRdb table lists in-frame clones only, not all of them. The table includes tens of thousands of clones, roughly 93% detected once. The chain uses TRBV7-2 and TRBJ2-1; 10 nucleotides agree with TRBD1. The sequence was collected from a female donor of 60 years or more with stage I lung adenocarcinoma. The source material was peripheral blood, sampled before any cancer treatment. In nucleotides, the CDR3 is TGTGCCAGCAGACTAGCCGGGACAGGGGCCAATGAGCAGTTCTTC. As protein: CASRLAGTGANEQFF. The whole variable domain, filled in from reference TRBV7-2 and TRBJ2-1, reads GAGVSQSPSNKVTEKGKDVELRCDPISGHTALYWYRQSLGQGLEFLIYFQGNSAPDKSGLPSDRFSAERTGGSVSTLTIQRTQQEDSAVYLCASRLAGTGANEQFFGPGTRLTVL.